Listed below are T cell receptor beta chains from one sample, sequenced in a study of shared clonotypes between healthy human individuals. Sequencing was performed with immunoSEQ multiplex PCR; in TCRdb, only in-frame clones are kept and a portion is missing. The table records more than 600,000 clones, 92% of them present only once. Sequencing used naive CD8+ T cells sorted from blood. Receptors originate from a man under 40 in good health. CDR3s include the opening cysteine and the closing phenylalanine or tryptophan. Each record gives: clone size, D gene, J gene, V gene, CDR3 DNA, CDR3 protein. The D gene is left open where the match is weak. Clone size appears in some rows only: once, few, many, or a class for an expanded clone.

clone_size: once; d_call: -; j_call: TRBJ2-1; v_call: TRBV13; cdr3_nt: TGTGCCAGCAGCTCGGACAGCGGGGCGTTTGAGCAGTTCTTC; cdr3_aa: CASSSDSGAFEQFF
clone_size: -; d_call: -; j_call: TRBJ1-2; v_call: TRBV6-6; cdr3_nt: TGTGCCAGCAGTTACTCGATAACAGGGTCCTACTATGGCTACACCTTC; cdr3_aa: CASSYSITGSYYGYTF
clone_size: -; d_call: -; j_call: TRBJ1-1; v_call: TRBV6-5; cdr3_nt: TGTGCCAGCAGTCCGACAGGGAACACTGAAGCTTTCTTT; cdr3_aa: CASSPTGNTEAFF
clone_size: -; d_call: -; j_call: TRBJ1-1; v_call: TRBV14; cdr3_nt: TGTGCCAGCAGCCCCCAACTCGACAGAATCCAGAACACTGAAGCTTTCTTT; cdr3_aa: CASSPQLDRIQNTEAFF
clone_size: -; d_call: TRBD1; j_call: TRBJ2-7; v_call: TRBV11-2; cdr3_nt: TGTGCCAGCAGCTCAACCGGGACAGGGGCCTACGAGCAGTACTTC; cdr3_aa: CASSSTGTGAYEQYF
clone_size: -; d_call: -; j_call: TRBJ2-2; v_call: TRBV30; cdr3_nt: TGTGCCTGGACCCACCTGGGGGCCTGGAACACCGGGGAGCTGTTTTTT; cdr3_aa: CAWTHLGAWNTGELFF
clone_size: -; d_call: -; j_call: TRBJ2-3; v_call: TRBV9; cdr3_nt: TGTGCCAGCAGCGTAGAGCCGGGGACCGGCACAGATACGCAGTATTTT; cdr3_aa: CASSVEPGTGTDTQYF
clone_size: -; d_call: TRBD2; j_call: TRBJ2-1; v_call: TRBV28; cdr3_nt: TGTGCCAGCAGTTTACCGGATACTATGGCTAGCGGGGTTTACAATGAGCAGTTCTTC; cdr3_aa: CASSLPDTMASGVYNEQFF
clone_size: -; d_call: TRBD1; j_call: TRBJ1-2; v_call: TRBV28; cdr3_nt: TGTGCCAGCAGTCTGGACAGGCGGTCCTACACCTTC; cdr3_aa: CASSLDRRSYTF
clone_size: -; d_call: TRBD1; j_call: TRBJ2-5; v_call: TRBV7-9; cdr3_nt: TGTGCCAGCAGCGCGGACAGGGTGTCCCAGTACTTC; cdr3_aa: CASSADRVSQYF
clone_size: once; d_call: -; j_call: TRBJ2-7; v_call: TRBV7-9; cdr3_nt: TGTGCCAGCAGTCCATCCTACGAGCAGTACTTC; cdr3_aa: CASSPSYEQYF
clone_size: -; d_call: -; j_call: TRBJ2-7; v_call: TRBV5-4; cdr3_nt: TGTGCCAGCAGCTTGGAGGGTAACGAGCAGTACTTC; cdr3_aa: CASSLEGNEQYF
clone_size: -; d_call: -; j_call: TRBJ2-7; v_call: TRBV5-1; cdr3_nt: TGCGCCAGCACCCCGGAGAGGGGCACCTACGAGCAGTACTTC; cdr3_aa: CASTPERGTYEQYF
clone_size: once; d_call: TRBD1; j_call: TRBJ2-3; v_call: TRBV9; cdr3_nt: TGTGCCAGCAGCGCCTGGGACAGGACAGATACGCAGTATTTT; cdr3_aa: CASSAWDRTDTQYF
clone_size: once; d_call: TRBD2; j_call: TRBJ2-7; v_call: TRBV7-6; cdr3_nt: TGTGCCAGCAGCTTAGTCGGGACTAGCGGGAGTAACGAGCAGTACTTC; cdr3_aa: CASSLVGTSGSNEQYF
clone_size: -; d_call: -; j_call: TRBJ1-1; v_call: TRBV18; cdr3_nt: TGTGCCAGCTCACCACTGGGGCTCCGCCTGAACACTGAAGCTTTCTTT; cdr3_aa: CASSPLGLRLNTEAFF
clone_size: -; d_call: TRBD1; j_call: TRBJ2-7; v_call: TRBV2; cdr3_nt: TGTGCCTCCATGGGACAGGCCTACGAGCAGTACTTC; cdr3_aa: CASMGQAYEQYF
clone_size: -; d_call: -; j_call: TRBJ2-7; v_call: TRBV7-9; cdr3_nt: TGTGCCAGCAGCCCCGCCGGACGGAACTACGAGCAGTACTTC; cdr3_aa: CASSPAGRNYEQYF
clone_size: -; d_call: -; j_call: TRBJ1-4; v_call: TRBV7-9; cdr3_nt: TGTGCCAGCAGCTTAGAAACGGACGGTGAGGAACTGTTTTTT; cdr3_aa: CASSLETDGEELFF
clone_size: -; d_call: -; j_call: TRBJ2-7; v_call: TRBV19; cdr3_nt: TGTGCCAGTAGTATCCGGACAGCCTACGAGCAGTACTTC; cdr3_aa: CASSIRTAYEQYF
clone_size: -; d_call: TRBD1; j_call: TRBJ1-5; v_call: TRBV27; cdr3_nt: TGTGCCAGCAGTGTCCGGGACAGGGGTCAGCCCCAGCATTTT; cdr3_aa: CASSVRDRGQPQHF
clone_size: -; d_call: TRBD1; j_call: TRBJ2-1; v_call: TRBV9; cdr3_nt: TGTGCCAGCAGCGCCTGGGACAGGGGTTACCATGAGCAGTTCTTC; cdr3_aa: CASSAWDRGYHEQFF
clone_size: -; d_call: TRBD1; j_call: TRBJ1-2; v_call: TRBV27; cdr3_nt: TGTGCCAGCAGTGTAACAGGGGAGGGTTATGGCTACACCTTC; cdr3_aa: CASSVTGEGYGYTF